This T cell receptor (beta chain) originates from a study of glioma-infiltrating T cells after dendritic cell vaccination. The wider study: Patients received autologous tumor lysate-pulsed dendritic cell vaccination between the early 2000s and the early 2010s.

Study findings and constraints: Complete blood and tumor specimen sets were limited to few patients.

A remark on this clone: The antigen remains unidentified.

The time point here: after dendritic cell vaccination, including at tumor progression/relapse. The CDR3 contains 12 residues. TCRdb's table, derived via immunoSEQ multiplex PCR, lists solely in-frame clones and lacks some. The table includes almost 90,000 clones, roughly four fifths detected once. The source material was blood, sampled after dendritic cell vaccination. V and J are TRBV21-1 and TRBJ2-7; no check of the table's D call, TRBD2, against the DNA was made. TRBV21-1 is annotated as a pseudogene. The source is a human donor with glioblastoma. CDR3 loop: CATSSPAGEQYF. CDR3 DNA: TGTGCCACATCCTCCCCGGCGGGAGAGCAGTACTTC.